This TCR beta chain was recovered during a study of monozygotic twins with inflammatory bowel disease. Study-wide findings and caveats: Between concordant and discordant twins, repertoire similarity failed to differ, a result that limited power may explain.

About this clonotype itself: Its antigen remains unknown.

Making cDNA involved eight separate reactions per sample. Molecular identifiers with 6-nucleotide sample barcodes were added during cDNA synthesis via template switching. TCRdb reprocessed the 5' RACE reads and keeps a single row for each CDR3 protein, giving no DNA. Its clone listing holds 150,000 to 200,000 distinct CDR3 sequences. The CDR3 totals 14 residues. Germline CDR1 SGHRS, CDR2 YFSETQ. The origin of this receptor is a human donor with ulcerative colitis or Crohn's disease, or a healthy co-twin of an affected twin (not recorded which). The sample was blood. V usage is TRBV5-1 and J usage is TRBJ2-5; TCRdb designates TRBD1, a call that cannot be tested without DNA. CDR3: CASSFPGVSETQYF.